This TCR beta chain appears in the sequencing data of a study of blood T cell repertoires in COVID-19. About the study: The United States, Italy and Spain provided the acute and convalescent COVID-19 samples. PBMCs, B-cell-depleted T cells, or T cells provided the cDNA or gDNA that made up the material.

As originally analysed: The authors estimated nucleated cell counts from reference gene primer amplification. Sequencing used immunoSEQ multiplex PCR; TCRdb keeps in-frame clones, though not all of them. V and J calls and clone size are copied from that table; D and trimming were computed from the DNA. The data hold 270,000 or so clones, with about 80% observed a single time. Germline V lookup: CDR1 LNHDA, CDR2 SQIVND (reference sequence). This CDR3 spans 15 amino acids. With V trimmed by 3 bases and J by 8 bases, 6 bases remained unmatched. The chain links TRBV19 to TRBJ1-6, with 8 positions matching TRBD1. The sequence was obtained from a woman between 45 and 65 years old who had recovered from COVID-19. Input material: peripheral blood. CDR3 sequence (DNA): TGTGCCAGTAGTATCGGACAGGGCGTCCATTCACCCCTCCACTTT. Its translation: CASSIGQGVHSPLHF.